This T cell receptor beta chain comes out of a study of blood T cell repertoires in COVID-19. For the study at large: Sites in the United States, Italy and Spain provided acute and convalescent COVID-19 samples.

Original data processing: Reference gene primer amplification yielded estimated nucleated cell counts. Data came from immunoSEQ multiplex PCR; TCRdb stores just in-frame clones and leaves some out. V and J calls and clone size are copied from that table; D and trimming were computed from the DNA. The sample includes about 120,000 clones, around 90% of them seen just once. The Seattle site enrolled patients during active infection and followed them longitudinally. This clonotype was sampled from a woman aged 55-70 years with COVID-19, enrolled during active disease. Sequencing was carried out using peripheral blood.

CDR3 nucleotide sequence: TGTGCCAGCAGTCCCCAGGGGGCGGCCGGGGAGCTGTTTTTT. The encoded protein is CASSPQGAAGELFF. The V and J genes are TRBV6-2 or TRBV6-3 and TRBJ2-2, with TRBD1 matching 8 bases. The J segment lost 6 bases and the V segment lost 5 bases, leaving 5 bases of the junction unmatched. Germline CDR1 is MNHEY and CDR2 is SVGEGT. This CDR3 contains 14 residues.